The TCR beta chain described here comes from a study of OX40 agonist ivuxolimab in advanced cancers. About the research overall: Intravenous ivuxolimab at 0.01 to 10 mg/kg was given to patients every 2 weeks.

Comment on this clone: Its antigen is not known. The sample has other DNA sequences that encode this CDR3 too.

Using immunoSEQ multiplex PCR, the repertoire was profiled, and TCRdb retains in-frame clones only, with some absent. The top ten clones hold approximately 2.2% of a sample with 50,000 to 70,000 clones, about 86% of them seen once. The CDR3 length is 12 residues. V dropped 1 base and J dropped 7 bases, with 3 bases sitting between them. CDR1 is SGDLS and CDR2 is YYNGEE in the germline V gene. The study, taken as a whole, reports: In the 0.1 to 3.0 mg/kg range, CD4+ and CD8+ blood T cells had expanded clonally by week 6.

The source material was CD4+ or CD8+ T cells sorted from blood, sampled in a trial of the OX40 agonist ivuxolimab. The chain combines TRBV9 with TRBJ1-6; D not certain. The receptor was derived from an adult with an advanced solid tumor such as melanoma, head and neck, liver or kidney cancer. The chain's CDR3 is CASSVSNSPLHF. CDR3 DNA: TGTGCCAGCAGCGTATCCAATTCACCCCTCCACTTT.